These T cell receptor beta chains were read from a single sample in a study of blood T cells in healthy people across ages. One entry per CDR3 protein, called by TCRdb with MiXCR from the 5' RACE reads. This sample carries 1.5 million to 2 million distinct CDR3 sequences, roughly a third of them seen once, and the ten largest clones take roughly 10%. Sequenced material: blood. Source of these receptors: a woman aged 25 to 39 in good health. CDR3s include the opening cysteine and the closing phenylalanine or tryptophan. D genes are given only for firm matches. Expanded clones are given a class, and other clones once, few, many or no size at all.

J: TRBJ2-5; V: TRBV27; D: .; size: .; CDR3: CASSLVAPKRQETQYF; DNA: TGTGCCAGCAGTTTAGTGGCCCCGAAACGACAAGAGACCCAGTACTTC
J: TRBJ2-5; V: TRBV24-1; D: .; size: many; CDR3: CATSDATGLQETQYF; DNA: TGTGCCACCAGTGACGCAACAGGCTTACAAGAGACCCAGTACTTC
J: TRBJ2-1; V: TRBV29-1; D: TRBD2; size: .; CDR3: CSDLGLAGGYNEQFF; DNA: TGCAGCGATCTGGGACTAGCGGGAGGGTACAATGAGCAGTTCTTC
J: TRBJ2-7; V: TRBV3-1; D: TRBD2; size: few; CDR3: CASSQVGTSGAISYEQYF; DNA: TGTGCCAGCAGCCAAGTTGGGACTAGCGGGGCCATCTCCTACGAGCAGTACTTC
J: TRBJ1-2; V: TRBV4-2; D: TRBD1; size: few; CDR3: CASSQRQGAGYGYTF; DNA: TGTGCCAGCAGCCAGAGACAGGGGGCGGGCTATGGCTACACCTTC
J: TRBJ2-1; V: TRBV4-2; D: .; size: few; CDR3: CASSQEEGTPGYNEQFF; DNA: TGTGCCAGCAGCCAAGAGGAAGGTACCCCCGGGTACAATGAGCAGTTCTTC
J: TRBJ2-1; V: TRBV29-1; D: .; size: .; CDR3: CSAREGREDEQFF; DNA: TGCAGCGCCCGAGAGGGACGCGAAGATGAGCAGTTCTTC
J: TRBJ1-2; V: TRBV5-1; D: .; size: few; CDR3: CASSREGFEYGYTF; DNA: TGCGCCAGCAGTCGCGAAGGATTCGAATATGGCTACACCTTC
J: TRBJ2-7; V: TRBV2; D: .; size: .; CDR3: CASSEAGGQNYEQYF; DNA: TGTGCCAGCAGTGAAGCCGGGGGCCAAAACTACGAGCAGTACTTC
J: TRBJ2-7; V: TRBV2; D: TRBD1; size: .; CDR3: CASRGTERGEQYF; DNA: TGTGCCAGCAGGGGGACAGAAAGGGGCGAGCAGTACTTC
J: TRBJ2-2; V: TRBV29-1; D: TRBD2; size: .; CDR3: CSVTGGTNTGELFF; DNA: TGCAGCGTGACCGGGGGGACGAACACCGGGGAGCTGTTTTTT
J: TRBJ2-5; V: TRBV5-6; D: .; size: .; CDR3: CASSGGTEGGTQYF; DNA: TGTGCCAGCAGCGGGGGGACTGAGGGCGGGACCCAGTACTTC
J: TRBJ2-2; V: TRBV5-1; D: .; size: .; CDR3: CASSLSGPPNAGELFF; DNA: TGCGCCAGCAGCCTGTCTGGACCCCCGAATGCCGGGGAGCTGTTTTTT
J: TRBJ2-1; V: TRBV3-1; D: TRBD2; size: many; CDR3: CASSPQPTSGSYNEQFF; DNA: TGTGCCAGCAGTCCACAACCGACTAGCGGGTCCTACAATGAGCAGTTCTTC
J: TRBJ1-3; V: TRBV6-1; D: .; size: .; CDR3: CAGSPREGTGNTIYF; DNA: TGTGCCGGCAGTCCCCGCGAGGGGACTGGAAACACCATATATTTT
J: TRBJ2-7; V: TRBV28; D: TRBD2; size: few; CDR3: CASSFPTSYNEQYF; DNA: TGTGCCAGCAGTTTCCCGACTAGCTACAATGAGCAGTACTTC
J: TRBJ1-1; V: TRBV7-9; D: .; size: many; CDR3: CASSLETGTEAFF; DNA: TGTGCCAGCAGCTTAGAAACGGGGACTGAAGCTTTCTTT
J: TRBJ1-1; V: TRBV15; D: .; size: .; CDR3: CATSPRQVGTEAFF; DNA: TGTGCCACCAGCCCTCGACAGGTGGGCACTGAAGCTTTCTTT
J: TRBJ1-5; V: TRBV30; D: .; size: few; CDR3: CAWSPRGDQPQHF; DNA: TGTGCCTGGAGTCCCAGGGGCGATCAGCCCCAGCATTTT
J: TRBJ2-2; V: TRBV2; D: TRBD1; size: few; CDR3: CASSQGAGGDGELFF; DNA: TGTGCCAGCAGCCAAGGGGCAGGGGGCGACGGGGAGCTGTTTTTT
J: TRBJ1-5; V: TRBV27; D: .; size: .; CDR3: CASRTGLGQPQHF; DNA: TGTGCCAGTAGAACAGGCTTAGGTCAGCCCCAGCATTTT
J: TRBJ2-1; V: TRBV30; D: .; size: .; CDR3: CACNNYQGINEQFF; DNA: TGTGCCTGTAATAATTATCAGGGGATCAATGAGCAGTTCTTC
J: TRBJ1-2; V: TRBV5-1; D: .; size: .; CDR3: CASSLVAGASDYTF; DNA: TGCGCCAGCAGCTTGGTGGCAGGAGCTTCTGACTACACCTTC
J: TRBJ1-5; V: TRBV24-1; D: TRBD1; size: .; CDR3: CATSDCQGEGEIQPQHF; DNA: TGTGCCACCAGTGATTGCCAGGGGGAAGGTGAAATTCAGCCCCAGCATTTT
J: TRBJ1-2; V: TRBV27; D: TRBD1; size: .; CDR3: CATRDRGIGYGYTF; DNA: TGTGCCACCCGAGACAGGGGAATAGGGTATGGCTACACCTTC
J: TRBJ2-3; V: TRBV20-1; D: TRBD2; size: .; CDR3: CSAKLGGSGVGDTQYF; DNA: TGCAGTGCTAAACTGGGGGGTAGCGGGGTCGGGGATACGCAGTATTTT
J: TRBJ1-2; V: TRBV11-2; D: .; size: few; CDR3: CASSRDLEDGYTF; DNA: TGTGCCAGCAGCCGAGACCTGGAGGACGGCTACACCTTC
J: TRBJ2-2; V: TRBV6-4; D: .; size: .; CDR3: CASSEATHTGELFF; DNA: TGTGCCAGCAGTGAGGCGACACACACCGGGGAGCTGTTTTTT
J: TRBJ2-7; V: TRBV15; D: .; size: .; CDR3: CATSRDPEALSYEQYF; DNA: TGTGCCACCAGCAGAGATCCGGAGGCGCTTTCCTACGAGCAGTACTTC
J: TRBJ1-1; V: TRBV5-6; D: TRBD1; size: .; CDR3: CASTLQGAEAFF; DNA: TGTGCCAGCACCCTGCAGGGGGCTGAAGCTTTCTTT
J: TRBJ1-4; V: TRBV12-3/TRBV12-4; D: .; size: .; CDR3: CASSLSAVNEKLFF; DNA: TGTGCCAGCAGTTTAAGTGCAGTAAATGAAAAACTGTTTTTT
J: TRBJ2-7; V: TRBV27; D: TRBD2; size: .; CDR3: CASSPSRPAGEQYF; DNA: TGTGCCAGCAGTCCCAGCCGGCCAGCGGGGGAGCAGTACTTC
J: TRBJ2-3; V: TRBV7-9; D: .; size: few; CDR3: CASSLSIDTDTQYF; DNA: TGTGCCAGCAGCTTAAGCATCGACACAGATACGCAGTATTTT
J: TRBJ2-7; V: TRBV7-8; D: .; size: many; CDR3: CASSLVGGREQYF; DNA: TGTGCCAGCAGCTTAGTAGGGGGAAGGGAGCAGTACTTC
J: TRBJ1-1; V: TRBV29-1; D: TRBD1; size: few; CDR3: CSVEGRTGGHTEAFF; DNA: TGCAGCGTTGAAGGGAGGACAGGGGGCCACACTGAAGCTTTCTTT
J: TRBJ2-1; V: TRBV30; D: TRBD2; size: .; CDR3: CASSWLAGGNNEQFF; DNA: TGTGCCTCTTCCTGGCTAGCGGGAGGAAACAATGAGCAGTTCTTC
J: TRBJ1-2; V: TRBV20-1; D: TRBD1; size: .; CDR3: CSARNRGENYGYTF; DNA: TGCAGTGCAAGAAACAGGGGGGAGAACTATGGCTACACCTTC
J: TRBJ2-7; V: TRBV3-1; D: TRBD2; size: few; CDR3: CASTQADSGIYEQYF; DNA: TGTGCCAGCACCCAAGCGGATAGCGGGATCTACGAGCAGTACTTC
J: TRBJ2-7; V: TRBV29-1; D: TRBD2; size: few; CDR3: CSVDGGGASYEQYF; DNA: TGCAGCGTTGACGGCGGGGGTGCCTCCTACGAGCAGTACTTC
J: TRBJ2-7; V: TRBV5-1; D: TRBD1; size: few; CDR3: CASSLAGGRGHEQYF; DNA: TGCGCCAGCAGCTTGGCAGGGGGACGCGGTCACGAGCAGTACTTC
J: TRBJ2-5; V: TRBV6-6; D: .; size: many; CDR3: CASSYSRRDPMLRQYF; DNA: TGTGCCAGCAGTTACAGCCGGAGGGATCCTATGCTTAGGCAGTACTTC
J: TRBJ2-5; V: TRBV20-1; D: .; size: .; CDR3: CSAKDSGETETQYF; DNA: TGCAGTGCCAAGGACTCGGGGGAGACAGAGACCCAGTACTTC